The T cell receptor beta chain under discussion was sequenced for a study of technical replicates of blood from a handful of donors. The protocol was immunoSEQ multiplex PCR, while the TCRdb copy is restricted to in-frame clones and leaves out a portion. The table lists under 100,000 clones, 90% to 97% of them singletons. Germline CDR1 is MNHNS and CDR2 is SASEGT. The junction had 3 bases not matched to a gene; V was cut back by 1 base and J by 4 bases. The CDR3 is made up of 15 amino acids. The chain couples TRBV6-1 to TRBJ2-7, with TRBD1 matching over 11 bases. The receptor comes from a human donor in good health. What was sequenced was T cells isolated from PBMCs. CDR3 protein: CASSEGTGGQYEQYF. The CDR3 DNA is TGTGCCAGCAGTGAAGGGACAGGGGGCCAATACGAGCAGTACTTC.